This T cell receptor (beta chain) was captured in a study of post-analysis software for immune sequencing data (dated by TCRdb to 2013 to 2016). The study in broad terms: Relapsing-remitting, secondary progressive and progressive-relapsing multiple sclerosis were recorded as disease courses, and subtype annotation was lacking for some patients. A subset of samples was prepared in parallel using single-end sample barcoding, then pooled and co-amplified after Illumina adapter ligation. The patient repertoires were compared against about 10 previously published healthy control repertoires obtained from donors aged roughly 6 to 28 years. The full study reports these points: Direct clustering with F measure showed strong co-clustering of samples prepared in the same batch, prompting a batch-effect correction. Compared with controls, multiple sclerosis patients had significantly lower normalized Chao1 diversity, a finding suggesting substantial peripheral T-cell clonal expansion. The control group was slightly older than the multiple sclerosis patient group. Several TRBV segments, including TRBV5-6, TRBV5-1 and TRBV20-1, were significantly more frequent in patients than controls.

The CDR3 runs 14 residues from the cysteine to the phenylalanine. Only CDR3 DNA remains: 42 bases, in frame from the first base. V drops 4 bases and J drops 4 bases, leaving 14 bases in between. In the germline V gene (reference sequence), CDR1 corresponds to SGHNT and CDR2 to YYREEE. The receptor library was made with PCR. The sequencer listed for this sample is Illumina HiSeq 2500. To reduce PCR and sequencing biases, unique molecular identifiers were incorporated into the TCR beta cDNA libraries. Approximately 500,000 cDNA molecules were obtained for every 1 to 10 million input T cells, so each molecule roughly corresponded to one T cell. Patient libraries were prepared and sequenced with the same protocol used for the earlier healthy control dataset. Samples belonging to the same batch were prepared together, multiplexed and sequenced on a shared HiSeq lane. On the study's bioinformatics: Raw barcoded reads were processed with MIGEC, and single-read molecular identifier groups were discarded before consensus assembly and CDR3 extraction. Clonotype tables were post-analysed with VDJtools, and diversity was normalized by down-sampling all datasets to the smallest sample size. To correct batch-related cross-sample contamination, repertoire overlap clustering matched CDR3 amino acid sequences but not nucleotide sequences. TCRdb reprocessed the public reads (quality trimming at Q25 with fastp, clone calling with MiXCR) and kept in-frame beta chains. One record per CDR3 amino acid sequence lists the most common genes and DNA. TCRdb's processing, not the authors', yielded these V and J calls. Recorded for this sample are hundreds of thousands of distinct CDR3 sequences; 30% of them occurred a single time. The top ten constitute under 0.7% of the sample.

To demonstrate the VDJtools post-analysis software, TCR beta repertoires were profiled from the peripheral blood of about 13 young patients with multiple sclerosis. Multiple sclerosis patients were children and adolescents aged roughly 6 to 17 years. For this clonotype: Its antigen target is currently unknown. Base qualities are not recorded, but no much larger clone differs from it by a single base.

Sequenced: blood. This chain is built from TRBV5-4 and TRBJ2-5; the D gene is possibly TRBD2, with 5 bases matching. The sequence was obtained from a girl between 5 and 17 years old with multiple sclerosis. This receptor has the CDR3 CASSTEIGGETQYF. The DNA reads TGTGCCAGCAGCACCGAGATAGGAGGAGAGACCCAGTACTTC.